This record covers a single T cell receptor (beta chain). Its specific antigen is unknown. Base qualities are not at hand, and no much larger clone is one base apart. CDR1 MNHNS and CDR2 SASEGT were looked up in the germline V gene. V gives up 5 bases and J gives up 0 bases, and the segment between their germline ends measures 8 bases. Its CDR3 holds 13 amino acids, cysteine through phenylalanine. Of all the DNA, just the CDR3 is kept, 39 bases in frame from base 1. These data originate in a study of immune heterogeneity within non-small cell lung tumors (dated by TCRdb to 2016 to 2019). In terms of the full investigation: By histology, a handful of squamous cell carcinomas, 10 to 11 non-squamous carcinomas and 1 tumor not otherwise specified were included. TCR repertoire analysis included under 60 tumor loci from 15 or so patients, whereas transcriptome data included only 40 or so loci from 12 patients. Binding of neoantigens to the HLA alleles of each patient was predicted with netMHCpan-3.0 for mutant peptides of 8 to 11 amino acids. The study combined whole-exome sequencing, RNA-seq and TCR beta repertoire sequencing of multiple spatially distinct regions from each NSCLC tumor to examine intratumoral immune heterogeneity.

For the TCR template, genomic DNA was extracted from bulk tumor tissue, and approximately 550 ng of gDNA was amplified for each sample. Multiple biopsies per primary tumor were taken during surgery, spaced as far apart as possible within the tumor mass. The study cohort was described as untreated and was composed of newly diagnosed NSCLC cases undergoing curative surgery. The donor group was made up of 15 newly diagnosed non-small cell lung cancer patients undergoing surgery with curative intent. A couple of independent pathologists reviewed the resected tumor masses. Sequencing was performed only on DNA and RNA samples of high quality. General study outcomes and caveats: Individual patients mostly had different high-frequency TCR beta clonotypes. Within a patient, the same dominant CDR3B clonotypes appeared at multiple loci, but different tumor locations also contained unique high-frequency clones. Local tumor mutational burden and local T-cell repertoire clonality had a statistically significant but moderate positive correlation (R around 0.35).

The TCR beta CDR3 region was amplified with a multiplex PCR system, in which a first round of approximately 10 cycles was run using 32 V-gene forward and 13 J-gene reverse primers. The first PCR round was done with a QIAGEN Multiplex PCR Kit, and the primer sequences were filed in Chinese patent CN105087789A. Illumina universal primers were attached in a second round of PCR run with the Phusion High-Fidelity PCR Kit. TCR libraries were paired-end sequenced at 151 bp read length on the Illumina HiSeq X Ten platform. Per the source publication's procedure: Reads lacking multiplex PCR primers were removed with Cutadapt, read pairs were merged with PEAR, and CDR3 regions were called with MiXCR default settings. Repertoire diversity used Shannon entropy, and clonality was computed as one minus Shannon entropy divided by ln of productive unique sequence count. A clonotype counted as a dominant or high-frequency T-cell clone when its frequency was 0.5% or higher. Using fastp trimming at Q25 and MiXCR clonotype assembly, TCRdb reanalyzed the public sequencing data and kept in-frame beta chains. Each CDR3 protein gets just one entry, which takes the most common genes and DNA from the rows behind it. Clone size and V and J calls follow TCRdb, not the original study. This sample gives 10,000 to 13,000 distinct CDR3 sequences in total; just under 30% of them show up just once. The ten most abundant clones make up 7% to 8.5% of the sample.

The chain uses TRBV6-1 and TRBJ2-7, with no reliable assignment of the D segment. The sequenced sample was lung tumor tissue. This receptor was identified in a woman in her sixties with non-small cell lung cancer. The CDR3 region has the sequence CASSYADSYEQYF. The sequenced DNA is TGTGCCAGCAGTTATGCGGACTCCTACGAGCAGTACTTC.